This T cell receptor beta chain was profiled in a study of T cell responses to AZD1222 COVID-19 vaccine. TCRdb's copy holds only in-frame clones and misses some; the assay was immunoSEQ multiplex PCR. The sample includes 120,000 or so clones, roughly 86% of them seen just once. Germline CDR1 SGHAT, CDR2 FQNNGV. The CDR3 sequence is 12 residues long. V was cut by 3 bases and J by 6 bases, with 9 bases left in between. Overall study results and limits: Nearly half of spike-specific TCRs reportedly target variant regions that are unmutated in the B.1.351 and B.1.1.7 variants. Spike-specific TCR breadth and depth were elevated following two AZD1222 doses.

A word on this clone: Its antigen is undetermined.

The TCR originated in an adult who received the AZD1222 COVID-19 vaccine. V gene TRBV11-2 combines with J gene TRBJ2-7; D gene uncertain. The sample here was peripheral blood, taken 28 days after the second AZD1222 dose. The CDR3 DNA reads as TGTGCCAGCAGCTTGGAAGGGTTCGAGCAGTACTTC. Its protein product is CASSLEGFEQYF. Full variable domain (remainder filled in from reference TRBV11-2 and TRBJ2-7): EAGVAQSPRYKIIEKRQSVAFWCNPISGHATLYWYQQILGQGPKLLIQFQNNGVVDDSQLPKDRFSAERLKGVDSTLKIQPAKLEDSAVYLCASSLEGFEQYFGPGTRLTVT.